The present T cell receptor beta chain was sequenced within a study of OX40 agonist ivuxolimab in advanced cancers. In the case of this clone: What it recognizes is unknown.

Trimming removed 2 bases at V and 0 bases at J, with 7 bases between. This CDR3 has 15 residues. Germline CDR1 and CDR2: MGHDK and SYGVNS. Broader study findings: Antigen specificity remained undetermined for the expanded peripheral T cells.

Sequencing was performed with immunoSEQ multiplex PCR; in TCRdb, only in-frame clones are kept and a portion is missing. The sample has about 99,000 clones; approximately 94% are singletons. The receptor was isolated from an adult with an advanced solid tumor such as melanoma, head and neck, liver or kidney cancer. The gene calls are TRBV25-1 and TRBJ1-4, with unresolved D. The specimen was CD4+ or CD8+ T cells sorted from blood, collected in a trial of the OX40 agonist ivuxolimab. This CDR3 reads CASSEEPPTNEKLFF. In DNA, the CDR3 is TGTGCCAGCAGTGAAGAGCCCCCAACTAATGAAAAACTGTTTTTT. The whole variable domain, filled in from reference TRBV25-1 and TRBJ1-4, reads EADIYQTPRYLVIGTGKKITLECSQTMGHDKMYWYQQDPGMELHLIHYSYGVNSTEKGDLSSESTVSRIRTEHFPLTLESARPSHTSQYLCASSEEPPTNEKLFFGSGTQLSVL.